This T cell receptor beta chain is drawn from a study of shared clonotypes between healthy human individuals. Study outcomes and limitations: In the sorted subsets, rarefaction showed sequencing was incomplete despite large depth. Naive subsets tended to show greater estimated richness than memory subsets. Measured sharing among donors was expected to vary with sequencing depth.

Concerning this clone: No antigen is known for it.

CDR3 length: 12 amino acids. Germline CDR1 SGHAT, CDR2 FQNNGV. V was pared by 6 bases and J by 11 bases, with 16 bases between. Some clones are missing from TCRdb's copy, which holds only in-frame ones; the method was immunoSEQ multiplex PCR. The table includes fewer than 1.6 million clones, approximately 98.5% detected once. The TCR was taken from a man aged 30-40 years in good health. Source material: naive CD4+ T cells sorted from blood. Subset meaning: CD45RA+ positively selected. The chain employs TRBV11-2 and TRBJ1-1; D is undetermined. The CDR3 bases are TGTGCCAGCAGACCCTCGGGTCAGTTGGCTTTCTTT. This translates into CASRPSGQLAFF.